Shown below are 15 T cell receptor beta chains from a single sample sequenced in a study of blood T cell repertoires in COVID-19. Sequencing used immunoSEQ multiplex PCR; TCRdb keeps in-frame clones, though not all of them. The table shows some 400,000 clones, with roughly nine tenths occurring only once. Material: PBMCs or T cells enriched from blood (not recorded which). The receptors come from a woman aged 40 to 50 who had been exposed to COVID-19.

V usage is TRBV5-5 and J usage is TRBJ1-1, with 10 bases that match TRBD1. The CDR3 covers 13 residues. The V and J ends lost 7 bases and 11 bases, in that order; junction bases with no gene match: 11. CDR1 is SGHKS, CDR2 YYEKEE, per germline (reference sequence). The CDR3 here is CASGDRGALQAFF. As DNA, the CDR3 is TGTGCCAGCGGGGACAGGGGCGCCCTTCAGGCTTTCTTT.

The chain links TRBV19 to TRBJ1-3; no clear D. The germline V and J ends were trimmed by 2 bases and 3 bases, with 5 bases remaining between them. The CDR3 runs to 13 residues. In germline, CDR1 is LNHDA, CDR2 SQIVND (reference sequence). Here the CDR3 DNA reads TGTGCCAGTAGTATACCCAATGGAAACACCATATATTTT. Protein sequence: CASSIPNGNTIYF.

The rearrangement uses TRBV11-1 and TRBJ1-5; D possibly corresponds to TRBD1 (5 bases). The germline CDR1 and CDR2 sequences are SGHAT and FQDESV (reference sequence). This CDR3 is built from 13 residues. The ends were cut back, 4 bases at V and 4 bases at J, with 8 bases in the middle. The CDR3, as DNA: TGTGCCAGCAGCTCAAACAGGAATCAGCCCCAGCATTTT. This codes for CASSSNRNQPQHF.

As concerns this clone: The same CDR3 arises from other DNA sequences in this sample as well. V usage is TRBV12-3 or TRBV12-4 and J usage is TRBJ1-2, with D maybe TRBD1 (5 bases). V dropped 5 bases and J dropped 4 bases, with 11 bases sitting between them. CDR3 length: 13 amino acids. The CDR3 here is CASSLGEGYGYTF. Here the CDR3 DNA reads TGTGCCAGCAGTCTGGGGGAGGGCTATGGCTACACCTTC.

This clone was seen a few times. The chain carries TRBV2 and TRBJ2-7; 8 bases are shared with TRBD1. Germline-derived CDR1 and CDR2 are SNHLY and FYNNEI. The ends lost 4 bases at V and 6 bases at J; junction bases unmatched: 17. The CDR3 is made up of 17 amino acids. This CDR3 reads CASSGRPGQGIQSEQYF. In DNA, the CDR3 is TGTGCCAGCAGTGGGAGGCCCGGACAGGGCATTCAGAGCGAGCAGTACTTC.

V is TRBV7-6 and J is TRBJ2-2, with D possibly TRBD2 on 6 matching bases. Between the trimmed V and J ends, which lost 2 bases and 1 base, there was a span of 11 bases. CDR1 SGHVS and CDR2 FNYEAQ come from the germline V gene. The CDR3 has 16 amino acids. For the CDR3, the DNA is TGTGCCAGCAGCTTAAGTGTGCGGGGGAACACCGGGGAGCTGTTTTTT. Residues: CASSLSVRGNTGELFF. The entire variable domain, with the rest obtained from reference TRBV7-6 and TRBJ2-2, is as follows: GAGVSQSPRYKVTKRGQDVALRCDPISGHVSLYWYRQALGQGPEFLTYFNYEAQQDKSGLPNDRFSAERPEGSISTLTIQRTEQRDSAMYRCASSLSVRGNTGELFFGEGSRLTVL.

This clone appeared a few times. The rearrangement uses TRBV11-3 and TRBJ2-1; D is perhaps TRBD1 (5 bases). The V end lost 5 bases, the J end lost 4 bases, and 21 bases lay between the germline ends. CDR1 SGHNT and CDR2 YENEEA come from the germline V gene. This CDR3 has 17 amino acids. The CDR3, as DNA: TGTGCCAGCAGCCCTCAGGGCCCTAGTTGGTTGTACAATGAGCAGTTCTTC. This encodes CASSPQGPSWLYNEQFF.

V is TRBV27 and J is TRBJ2-1; D uncertain. CDR1 is MNHEY and CDR2 is SMNVEV in the germline V gene (reference sequence). V was shortened by 6 bases and J by 0 bases, with 6 bases between the two germline ends. This CDR3 has 13 amino acids. CDR3 nucleotide sequence: TGTGCCAGCAGACAGACCTCCTACAATGAGCAGTTCTTC. As protein: CASRQTSYNEQFF.

DNA of the CDR3: TGTGCCAGCAGCTATAGCAATCAGCCCCAGCATTTT. It specifies CASSYSNQPQHF. The chain uses TRBV25-1 and TRBJ1-5; no definite D call. The V gene lost 6 bases and the J gene lost 0 bases, with 3 bases spanning the gap. The CDR3 extends over 12 amino acids. Per the germline V gene, CDR1 is MGHDK and CDR2 is SYGVNS.

A remark on this clone: Different DNA sequences within this sample yield the same CDR3. The J gene is TRBJ1-2, the V gene TRBV5-1, with 10 positions matching TRBD1. With 4 bases clipped from V and 3 bases from J, the junction kept 3 bases outside the gene matches. The CDR3 has 14 residues. Per the germline V gene, CDR1 is SGHRS and CDR2 is YFSETQ. The CDR3 here is CASSLGQGDYGYTF. The CDR3 nucleotides are TGCGCCAGCAGCCTTGGACAGGGGGACTATGGCTACACCTTC.

The chain employs TRBV9 and TRBJ2-2; 14 positions agree with TRBD2. The germline gives CDR1 SGDLS, CDR2 YYNGEE. The CDR3 consists of 19 residues. The V and J ends lost 3 bases and 1 base, in that order; junction bases with no gene match: 8. CDR3 residues: CASSAPTGLAGENTGELFF. The DNA of the CDR3 is TGTGCCAGCAGCGCTCCTACGGGACTAGCGGGGGAGAACACCGGGGAGCTGTTTTTT.

The rearrangement links TRBV5-1 to TRBJ1-2; maybe TRBD1 (5 bases). V lost 0 bases, J lost 7 bases, and 16 bases lay in between. The V gene's germline CDR1 is SGHRS and CDR2 YFSETQ. This CDR3 is 15 amino acids long. The CDR3 sequence is CASSLEAREVSGYTF. As DNA, the CDR3 is TGCGCCAGCAGCTTGGAGGCCAGGGAGGTCAGTGGCTACACCTTC.

There are a few counts of this clone. This rearrangement joins TRBV5-4 to TRBJ2-1, with 9 bases fitting TRBD2. The J segment lost 1 base and the V segment lost 0 bases, leaving 11 bases of the junction unmatched. CDR1 is SGHNT, CDR2 YYREEE, per germline (reference sequence). The CDR3 is 19 amino acids. As DNA, the CDR3 is TGTGCCAGCAGCTTGGCCTCCCGGGCGGGGGGGCCATCCTACAATGAGCAGTTCTTC. Protein: CASSLASRAGGPSYNEQFF.

The rearrangement joins TRBV13 to TRBJ1-4, with 9 positions matching TRBD1. From germline, CDR1 is PRHDT and CDR2 FYEKMQ (reference sequence). The CDR3 loop spans 15 amino acids. V lost 0 bases to trimming and J lost 7 bases; unmatched junction nucleotides: 3. This chain's CDR3 is CASSLGTGGIEKLFF. The CDR3, as DNA: TGTGCCAGCAGCTTAGGGACAGGGGGGATTGAAAAACTGTTTTTT.

The chain combines TRBV19 with TRBJ1-2, with TRBD1 as a possible D gene (5 bases). V was clipped by 3 bases and J by 1 base, with 6 bases between them. CDR1 and CDR2 from the germline V gene are LNHDA and SQIVND (reference sequence). The CDR3 runs to 13 residues. The CDR3 region has the DNA TGTGCCAGTAGTATGACAGTTAACTATGGCTACACCTTC. Translation: CASSMTVNYGYTF.